The 20 T cell receptor beta chains below all came from one sample that was sequenced in a study of Graves' ophthalmopathy and Graves' hyperthyroidism. RNA transcripts were the source from which TCR beta CDR3 regions were amplified. Second-round multiplex PCR followed a first-round RT-PCR using HTBI primers. Each CDR3 protein gets one entry after TCRdb re-called the multiplex PCR reads with MiXCR. This repertoire shows about 700,000 distinct CDR3 sequences, roughly 41% found once; its top ten account for over 2.5%. Sequenced material: peripheral blood. These receptors all come from an adult man with Graves' ophthalmopathy.

The chain combines TRBV19 with TRBJ2-5, with TRBD1 identical over 7 bases. With V trimmed by 3 bases and J by 3 bases, 4 bases remained unmatched. The CDR3 sequence is 14 residues long. Germline CDR1 is LNHDA and CDR2 is SQIVND (reference sequence). Here the CDR3 reads CASSMLTGKETQYF. The CDR3 DNA is TGTGCCAGTAGTATGTTGACAGGGAAAGAGACCCAGTACTTC. The complete variable domain, with remaining parts taken from reference TRBV19 and TRBJ2-5, reads DGGITQSPKYLFRKEGQNVTLSCEQNLNHDAMYWYRQDPGQGLRLIYYSQIVNDFQKGDIAEGYSVSREKKESFPLTVTSAQKNPTAFYLCASSMLTGKETQYFGPGTRLLVL.

The chain has TRBV29-1 and TRBJ2-6; TRBD2 might be the D (6 bases). The germline V and J ends were trimmed by 4 bases and 7 bases, with 11 bases remaining between them. Per the germline V gene, CDR1 is SQVTM and CDR2 is ANQGSEA. The CDR3 loop spans 13 amino acids. CDR3 sequence: CSVGHGGANVLTF. The CDR3 region has the DNA TGCAGCGTTGGACACGGGGGAGCCAACGTCCTGACTTTC.

Concerning this clonotype itself: No conserved phenylalanine or tryptophan ends this CDR3, so it is likely a read error. This chain links TRBV11-2 with TRBJ1-1; 7 bases are a match to TRBD1. Per germline, CDR1 SGHAT and CDR2 FQNNGV. This CDR3 is 15 amino acids long. V lost 2 bases, J lost 5 bases, and 8 bases stayed unmatched. CDR3: CASSLNRRGVTEAFL. The CDR3 DNA is TGTGCCAGCAGCTTAAATCGCAGGGGGGTTACTGAAGCTTTCCTT.

Only one count was recorded for this clonotype. The chain couples TRBV24-1 to TRBJ2-7; D is ambiguous. The CDR3 has 15 amino acids. V lost 10 bases and J 7 bases, leaving 25 bases between the germline ends. Germline CDR1 and CDR2: KGHDR and SFDVKD. The CDR3 DNA sequence: TGTGCCACATGCCCCGACAAGGAATGTATGGGGGAGCAGTACTTC. Protein product: CATCPDKECMGEQYF.

In its sample, this clonotype was seen many times. The CDR3 is CASSVAPGELFF. For the CDR3, the DNA is TGTGCCAGCAGCGTAGCTCCCGGGGAGCTGTTTTTT. This chain joins TRBV9 and TRBJ2-2; D is uncertain. The CDR3 runs to 12 residues. CDR1 and CDR2 from the germline V gene are SGDLS and YYNGEE. Trimming removed 0 bases at V and 6 bases at J, with 3 bases between.

This chain uses TRBV7-2 with TRBJ2-5; 9 bases map to TRBD2. The germline V gene encodes CDR1 SGHTA and CDR2 FQGNSA. J was trimmed by 3 bases and V by 2 bases; bases with no gene match: 4. The CDR3 is made up of 15 amino acids. The chain's CDR3 is CASSLRASGKETQYF. Written as DNA, the CDR3 is TGTGCCAGCAGCTTAAGGGCTAGCGGGAAAGAGACCCAGTACTTC. Drawing the rest from reference TRBV7-2 and TRBJ2-5, the complete variable domain is GAGVSQSPSNKVTEKGKDVELRCDPISGHTALYWYRQSLGQGLEFLIYFQGNSAPDKSGLPSDRFSAERTGGSVSTLTIQRTQQEDSAVYLCASSLRASGKETQYFGPGTRLLVL.

The chain employs TRBV10-3 and TRBJ2-5; TRBD1 might be the D (6 bases). This CDR3 spans 15 amino acids. The ends were cut back, 6 bases at V and 5 bases at J, with 19 bases in the middle. Germline CDR1 ENHRY, CDR2 SYGVKD. In nucleotides, the CDR3 is TGTGCCATCAGCTTACAGGGCGATTCTGGGGAGACCCAGTACTTC. Encoded protein: CAISLQGDSGETQYF.

This clonotype has just one count. It may be a read error: a sequence one base away is much more abundant. The chain employs TRBV24-1 and TRBJ2-5; 10 nucleotides match TRBD2. The closer fit of TRBJ2-7 to the DNA end suggests the J call may be wrong. CDR3 size: 16 residues. The V gene's germline CDR1 is KGHDR and CDR2 SFDVKD. The CDR3 loop reads CTTSESGTSDPYEQYF. The CDR3 DNA is TGTACCACCAGTGAATCCGGGACTAGCGACCCCTACGAGCAGTACTTC.

V gene TRBV2 combines with J gene TRBJ1-2; maybe TRBD1 (6 bases). Germline V gene lookup returns CDR1 SNHLY and CDR2 FYNNEI. This CDR3 contains 11 residues. The germline V and J ends were trimmed by 5 bases and 11 bases, with 12 bases remaining between them. The CDR3 DNA reads as TGTGCCAGCAGTCAGGGGCGGGAGTACACCTTC. Amino acid sequence: CASSQGREYTF.

The CDR3 protein is CASRPGLAGKETQYF. DNA of the CDR3: TGTGCCAGCAGACCCGGACTAGCGGGAAAAGAGACCCAGTACTTC. The rearrangement joins TRBV2 to TRBJ2-5; 12 nucleotides line up with TRBD2. The CDR3 covers 15 residues. Germline lookup yields CDR1 SNHLY and CDR2 FYNNEI. V was clipped by 6 bases and J by 3 bases; unmatched bases: 5. The whole variable domain, filled in from reference TRBV2 and TRBJ2-5, reads EPEVTQTPSHQVTQMGQEVILRCVPISNHLYFYWYRQILGQKVEFLVSFYNNEISEKSEIFDDQFSVERPDGSNFTLKIRSTKLEDSAMYFCASRPGLAGKETQYFGPGTRLLVL.

The rearrangement joins TRBV6-2 or TRBV6-3 to TRBJ2-2; D not certain. V was clipped by 2 bases and J by 0 bases, with 7 bases between them. This CDR3 spans 15 amino acids. Germline V gives CDR1 MNHEY, CDR2 SVGEGT. CDR3: CASSYDTANTGELFF. CDR3 sequence (DNA): TGTGCCAGCAGTTACGACACGGCGAACACCGGGGAGCTGTTTTTT.

The chain is built from TRBV10-3 and TRBJ2-6; 7 nucleotides line up with TRBD2. Trimming removed 0 bases from V and 15 bases from J; junction bases left unmatched: 5. Germline V gene lookup returns CDR1 ENHRY and CDR2 SYGVKD. The CDR3 consists of 13 residues. CDR3 nucleotide sequence: TGTGCCATCAGTGAGTCGGGGGAGGGCGGCCTGACTTTC. It translates to CAISESGEGGLTF.

This clonotype occurred many times. J is TRBJ2-7 and V is TRBV20-1; weak D call: TRBD1 (5 bases). Germline V gives CDR1 DFQATT, CDR2 SNEGSKA (reference sequence). V lost 6 bases to trimming and J lost 4 bases, with 10 bases between them. The CDR3 totals 11 residues. The CDR3 DNA follows: TGCAGTGCCCAGGGTGGGTACGAGCAGTACTTC. It codes for CSAQGGYEQYF.

J is TRBJ2-7 and V is TRBV7-2; TRBD1 might be the D (8 bases). The CDR3 is 22 residues long. Per the germline V gene, CDR1 is SGHTA and CDR2 is FQGNSA. Between the trimmed V and J ends, which lost 5 bases and 5 bases, there was a span of 40 bases. In DNA, the CDR3 is TGTGCCAGCAGCCTCTCACCTTACAGGGGGACAGGACTAGAAGACAATTGGGACGAGCAGTACTTC. As protein: CASSLSPYRGTGLEDNWDEQYF.

The gene calls are TRBV19 and TRBJ1-5; 10 bases map to TRBD1. Germline CDR1 is LNHDA and CDR2 is SQIVND (reference sequence). The CDR3 covers 15 residues. V lost 7 bases, J lost 3 bases, and 6 bases stayed unmatched. As DNA, the CDR3 is TGTGCCAGTAACCGGGACAGGGGAGCCAATCAGCCCCAGCATTTT. Its protein product is CASNRDRGANQPQHF.

This clonotype has at least ten counts. The chain carries TRBV5-1 and TRBJ1-2; D is perhaps TRBD1 (5 bases). Germline V gene sequence: CDR1 SGHRS, CDR2 YFSETQ. V gave up 4 bases and J gave up 5 bases, with 15 bases separating them. CDR3 size: 14 residues. The CDR3 sequence: CASSDRGRSYGYTF. In DNA form, the CDR3 reads TGCGCCAGCAGCGATCGGGGCAGGAGTTATGGCTACACCTTC.

The table lists this clonotype with a few counts. The chain links TRBV25-1 to TRBJ2-7; 8 bases are a match to TRBD2. CDR3 size: 13 residues. CDR1 is MGHDK, CDR2 SYGVNS, per germline. The CDR3 is CARAGAGVFEQYF. The DNA for the CDR3 is TGTGCTAGAGCAGGAGCGGGAGTATTCGAGCAGTACTTC.

CDR3 in DNA: TGCAGTGCTGCGGGACGGAACAATCAGCCCCAGCATTTT. It translates to CSAAGRNNQPQHF. V gene TRBV20-1 combines with J gene TRBJ1-5, with D tentatively TRBD1 (5 bases). V lost 5 bases and J 3 bases, leaving 11 bases between the germline ends. Germline-derived CDR1 and CDR2 are DFQATT and SNEGSKA (reference sequence). The CDR3 is 13 residues long.

This clonotype has ten or more counts. The chain is built from TRBV19 and TRBJ1-2; the D gene is possibly TRBD1 (5 bases). V was trimmed by 9 bases and J by 2 bases, leaving 10 bases between them. CDR3 length: 12 residues. CDR1 and CDR2 from the germline V gene are LNHDA and SQIVND (reference sequence). CDR3 nucleotides: TGTGCCAGCAGAAGGGACAACTATGGCTACACCTTC. Its translation is CASRRDNYGYTF.

At least ten counts were recorded for this clonotype. V is TRBV7-2 and J is TRBJ2-7; D unclear. Trimming left V 0 bases short and J 5 bases short, with 11 bases between. The CDR3 is 14 residues long. Germline V gene data show CDR1 as SGHTA and CDR2 as FQGNSA. CDR3 nucleotides: TGTGCCAGCAGCTTAGCACTCAGTTCCCACGAGCAGTACTTC. Amino acid sequence: CASSLALSSHEQYF.